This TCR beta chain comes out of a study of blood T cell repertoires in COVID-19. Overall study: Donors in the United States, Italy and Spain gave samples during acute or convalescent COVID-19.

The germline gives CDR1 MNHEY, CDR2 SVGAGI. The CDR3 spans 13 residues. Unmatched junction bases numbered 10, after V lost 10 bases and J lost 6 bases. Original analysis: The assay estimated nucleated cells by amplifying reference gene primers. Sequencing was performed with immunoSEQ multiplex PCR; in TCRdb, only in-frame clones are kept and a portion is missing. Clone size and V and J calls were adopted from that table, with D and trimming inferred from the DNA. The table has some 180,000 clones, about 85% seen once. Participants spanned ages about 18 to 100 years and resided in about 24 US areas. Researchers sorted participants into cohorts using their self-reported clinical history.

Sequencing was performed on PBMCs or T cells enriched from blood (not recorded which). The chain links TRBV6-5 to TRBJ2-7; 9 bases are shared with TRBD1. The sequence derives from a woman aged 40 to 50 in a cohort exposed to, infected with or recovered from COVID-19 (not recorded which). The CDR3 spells CATYRTGVPEQYF. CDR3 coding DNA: TGTGCCACCTACAGGACAGGGGTTCCCGAGCAGTACTTC.